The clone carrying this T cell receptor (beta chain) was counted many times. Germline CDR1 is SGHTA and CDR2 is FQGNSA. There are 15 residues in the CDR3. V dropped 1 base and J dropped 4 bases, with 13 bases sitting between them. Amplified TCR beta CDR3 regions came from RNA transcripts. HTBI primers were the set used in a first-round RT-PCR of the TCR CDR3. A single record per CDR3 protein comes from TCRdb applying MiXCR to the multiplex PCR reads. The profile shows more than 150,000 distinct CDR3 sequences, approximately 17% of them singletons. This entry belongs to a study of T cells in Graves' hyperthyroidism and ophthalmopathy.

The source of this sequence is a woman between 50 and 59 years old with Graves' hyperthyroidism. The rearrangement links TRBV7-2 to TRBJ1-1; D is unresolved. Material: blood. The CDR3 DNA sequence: TGTGCCAGCAGCTTAGACGAGGGTATAGGCACTGAAGCTTTCTTT. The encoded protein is CASSLDEGIGTEAFF.